The 14 T cell receptor beta chains listed next were all sequenced from one sample in a study of tumor and adjacent non-tumor tissue in lung cancer. Three rounds of nested PCR, following a modified ARM-PCR protocol, produced the TCRbeta library. A single record per CDR3 protein comes from TCRdb applying MiXCR to the multiplex PCR reads. Here the sample spans 94,000 or so distinct CDR3 sequences, 76% being singletons. No cell sorting was done before RNA was extracted from the tissue. Distant lung tissue was collected more than 3 cm away from the tumor edge. Sequencing was carried out using distant non-tumor lung tissue. The receptors come from a woman aged 50 to 60 with non-small cell lung cancer.

This clonotype has only a few counts. The chain is built from TRBV19 and TRBJ2-1; D may match TRBD1 or TRBD2 (5 bases each). CDR3 length: 15 amino acids. Germline CDR1 LNHDA, CDR2 SQIVND (reference sequence). Trimming stripped 7 bases from V and 0 bases from J, with 13 bases between. CDR3 region: CASTGTFSSYNEQFF. CDR3 nucleotides: TGTGCCAGTACAGGGACCTTTAGCTCCTACAATGAGCAGTTCTTC. Variable domain in full (rest from reference TRBV19 and TRBJ2-1): DGGITQSPKYLFRKEGQNVTLSCEQNLNHDAMYWYRQDPGQGLRLIYYSQIVNDFQKGDIAEGYSVSREKKESFPLTVTSAQKNPTAFYLCASTGTFSSYNEQFFGPGTRLTVL.

This chain joins TRBV6-5 and TRBJ1-1; D is unresolved. There are 13 residues in the CDR3. Germline assignment: CDR1 MNHEY and CDR2 SVGAGI. V was trimmed by 11 bases and J by 0 bases, leaving 13 bases between them. The CDR3 DNA sequence: TGTGCCCACGTACGGCAGGTGAACACTGAAGCTTTCTTT. This gives the protein CAHVRQVNTEAFF.

The V gene is TRBV10-3, the J gene TRBJ2-7; 10 bases align to TRBD2. The CDR3 length is 16 residues. Trimming removed 8 bases from V and 0 bases from J; junction bases left unmatched: 10. CDR1 and CDR2 (germline): ENHRY, SYGVKD. CDR3 in amino acids: CAIGGEPSGSSYEQYF. CDR3 bases: TGTGCCATCGGGGGTGAGCCTAGCGGGAGCTCCTACGAGCAGTACTTC.

The chain recombines TRBV6-5 with TRBJ1-4, with TRBD1 as a possible D gene (6 bases). Germline V gene data show CDR1 as MNHEY and CDR2 as SVGAGI. The CDR3 covers 15 residues. V lost 0 bases, J lost 10 bases, and 15 bases lay in between. CDR3 amino acids: CASSYSGAGDGKLFF. The CDR3, as DNA: TGTGCCAGCAGTTACTCGGGGGCTGGAGATGGAAAACTGTTTTTT.

The rearrangement joins TRBV11-2 to TRBJ2-3; possibly TRBD2 for D (6 bases). CDR3 length: 16 amino acids. Germline-derived CDR1 and CDR2 are SGHAT and FQNNGV. Trimming cost V 3 bases and J 5 bases, with 18 bases left between them. CDR3 DNA: TGTGCCAGCAGCTTGTGGAGCCTGCTAGCGATAGATACGCAGTATTTT. Protein: CASSLWSLLAIDTQYF.

Regarding this clonotype: At one of its ends the junction is not consistent with the germline gene, which may arise from a read error. This rearrangement joins TRBV28 to TRBJ2-2, with 10 bases lining up with TRBD2. The CDR3 has 17 amino acids. The germline V gene has CDR1 MDHEN and CDR2 SYDVKM. CDR3 sequence: CASSLPSGRVGTGELFF. The CDR3 region has the DNA TGTGCCAGCAGTCTACCGAGCGGGAGGGTCGGCACCGGGGAGCTGTTTTTC.

This rearrangement joins TRBV20-1 to TRBJ2-7; D remains unclear. Germline CDR1 reads DFQATT; CDR2 reads SNEGSKA (reference sequence). V was trimmed by 2 bases and J by 0 bases, leaving 20 bases between them. The CDR3 is made up of 17 amino acids. CDR3 DNA sequence: TGCAGTGCTAGATCCTTAGCCCAGCTAGGGTTCTCCTACGAGCAGTACTTC. This translates into CSARSLAQLGFSYEQYF.

This clonotype was counted a few times. The junction departs from the called germline gene at one end, perhaps through a read error. This sequence joins TRBV20-1 and TRBJ2-2; possibly TRBD2 for D (6 bases). Germline values: CDR1 DFQATT, CDR2 SNEGSKA (reference sequence). The CDR3 contains 13 residues. The CDR3 DNA reads TGCAATGCTAGACTTACTAGCTCGGGGGAGCTGTTTTTT. Its translation is CNARLTSSGELFF.

Details on this clonotype: At one of its ends the junction is not consistent with the germline gene, which may arise from a read error. The chain recombines TRBV4-1 with TRBJ2-5; TRBD2 might be the D (5 bases). Germline CDR1 is MGHRA and CDR2 is YSYEKL. This CDR3 has 14 amino acids. CDR3 in DNA: TGCACCAGCAGCCAAGACTACAGAAGAGAGACCCAGTACTTC. Its protein product is CTSSQDYRRETQYF.

This clonotype turned up a few times. It may be a read error: a sequence one base away is much more abundant. This chain joins TRBV12-3 or TRBV12-4 and TRBJ1-6; D gene unclear. Trimming cost V 6 bases and J 0 bases, with 9 bases left between them. The CDR3 sequence is 15 residues long. The CDR3 DNA sequence: TGTGCCAGCAGACGGGAGAGCTCCTATAATTCACCCCTCCACTTT. Amino acid sequence: CASRRESSYNSPLHF.

This clonotype was found once. This sequence joins TRBV7-6 and TRBJ2-2; possibly TRBD1 or TRBD2 for D (5 bases each). CDR1 and CDR2 from the germline V gene are SGHVS and FNYEAQ. The germline V and J ends were trimmed by 5 bases and 8 bases, with 15 bases remaining between them. The CDR3 length is 14 residues. The CDR3 DNA reads as TGTGCCAGCAGCCCGATACGGGACCGAGGGGAGCTGTTTTTT. Protein: CASSPIRDRGELFF.

Worth noting for this clonotype: This could be a read error, since a much larger clone is one nucleotide away. V gene TRBV5-1 combines with J gene TRBJ2-1; 8 bases are a match to TRBD1. The junction had 9 bases not matched to a gene; V was cut back by 4 bases and J by 9 bases. The CDR3 totals 14 residues. Looked up from germline, CDR1 is SGHRS and CDR2 is YFSETQ. This CDR3 reads CASSILDRETEQFF. The CDR3 DNA follows: TGCGCCAGCAGCATATTGGACAGGGAGACTGAGCAGTTCTTC.

About this clonotype: Germline and junction disagree at one end, which may indicate a read error. The J gene is TRBJ2-7, the V gene TRBV11-2, with D unclear. Germline assignment: CDR1 SGHAT and CDR2 FQNNGV. The CDR3 totals 12 residues. The CDR3 DNA sequence: TGTGCCAACAGCTCAAGCAACGGGGAGCAGTACTTC. Protein sequence: CANSSSNGEQYF.

To note about this clonotype: A clone one base away is much larger, so this may be a read error. The gene calls are TRBV20-1 and TRBJ1-5; D not certain. The length of the CDR3 is 11 residues. CDR1 and CDR2 (germline): DFQATT, SNEGSKA (reference sequence). Trimming left V 6 bases short and J 10 bases short, with 13 bases between. The CDR3 DNA is TGCAGTGCCGGGTCTCGCGTTCCCCAGCATTTT. This encodes CSAGSRVPQHF.